The present TCR beta chain was sequenced within a study of regulatory T cells in long-lasting Graves disease. Study information: With positive TSH receptor antibodies and over 5 years of antithyroid drugs, Graves' disease was considered persistent.

This clonotype was found many times. Antigen unknown. iRepertoire HTBI primers and Arm-PCR of CDR3 regions built TCR beta libraries. One entry per CDR3 protein results from TCRdb running MiXCR on the multiplex PCR reads. The sample lists 360,000 or so distinct CDR3 sequences, approximately 23% seen once, with around 30% in the top ten. Time point in this sample: persistent/refractory GD, antithyroid drugs over 5 years with positive TRAb. RNA isolated from PBMCs was used to make the TCR library. V dropped 8 bases and J dropped 0 bases, with 14 bases sitting between them. The CDR3 runs to 14 residues. The germline V gene encodes CDR1 MNHEY and CDR2 SMNVEV (reference sequence). Notes on the study in general: Investigators studied peripheral blood only, not thyroid tissue.

The chain couples TRBV27 to TRBJ2-7; D is undetermined. This sequence originates from a woman in her thirties or forties with Graves disease. Sequences were derived from peripheral blood mononuclear cells (PBMCs), sampled when the disease was refractory, from a patient treated with antithyroid drugs. The chain's CDR3 is CASGPSFTSYEQYF. The CDR3 DNA reads TGTGCCAGCGGACCGAGTTTCACCTCCTACGAGCAGTACTTC.